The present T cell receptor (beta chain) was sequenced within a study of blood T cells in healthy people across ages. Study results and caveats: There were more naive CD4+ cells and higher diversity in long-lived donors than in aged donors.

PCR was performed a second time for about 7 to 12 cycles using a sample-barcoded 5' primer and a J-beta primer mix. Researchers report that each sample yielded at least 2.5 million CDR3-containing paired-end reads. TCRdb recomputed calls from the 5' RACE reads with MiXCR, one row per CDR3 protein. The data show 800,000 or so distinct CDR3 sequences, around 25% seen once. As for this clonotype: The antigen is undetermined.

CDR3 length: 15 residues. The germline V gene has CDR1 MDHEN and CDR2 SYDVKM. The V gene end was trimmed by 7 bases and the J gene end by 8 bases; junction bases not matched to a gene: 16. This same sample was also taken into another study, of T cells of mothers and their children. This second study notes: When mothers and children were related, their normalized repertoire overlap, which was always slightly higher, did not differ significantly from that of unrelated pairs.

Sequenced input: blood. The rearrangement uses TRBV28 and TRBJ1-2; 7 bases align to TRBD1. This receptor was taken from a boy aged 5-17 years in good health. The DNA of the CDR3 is TGTGCCAGCACTTTTGGGACAGCGGGCCTCGGGGGCTACACCTTC. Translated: CASTFGTAGLGGYTF.